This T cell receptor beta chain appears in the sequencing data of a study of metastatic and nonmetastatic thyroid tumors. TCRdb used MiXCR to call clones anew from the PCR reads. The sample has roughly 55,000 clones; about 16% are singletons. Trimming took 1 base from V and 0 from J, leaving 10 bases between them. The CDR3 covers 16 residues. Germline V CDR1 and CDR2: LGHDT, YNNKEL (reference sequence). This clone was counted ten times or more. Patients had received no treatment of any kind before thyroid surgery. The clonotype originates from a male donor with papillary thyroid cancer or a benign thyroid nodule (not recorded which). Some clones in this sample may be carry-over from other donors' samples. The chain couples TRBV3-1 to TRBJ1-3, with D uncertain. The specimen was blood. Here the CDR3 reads CASSQVAGHSGNTIYF. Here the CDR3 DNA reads TGTGCCAGCAGCCAAGTAGCAGGCCACTCTGGAAACACCATATATTTT. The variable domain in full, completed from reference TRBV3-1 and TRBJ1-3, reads DTAVSQTPKYLVTQMGNDKSIKCEQNLGHDTMYWYKQDSKKFLKIMFSYNNKELIINETVPNRFSPKSPDKAHLNLHINSLELGDSAVYFCASSQVAGHSGNTIYFGEGSWLTVV.